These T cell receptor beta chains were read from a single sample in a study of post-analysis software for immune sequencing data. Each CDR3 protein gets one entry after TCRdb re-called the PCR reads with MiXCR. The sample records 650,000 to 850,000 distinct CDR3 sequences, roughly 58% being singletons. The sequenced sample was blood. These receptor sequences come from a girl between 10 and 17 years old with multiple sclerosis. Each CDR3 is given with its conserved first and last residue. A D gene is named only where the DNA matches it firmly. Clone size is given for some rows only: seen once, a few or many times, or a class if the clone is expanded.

TGTGCTAGTGGTTTGGTAAGCCAGAGTCGACCAGATACGCAGTATTTT | CASGLVSQSRPDTQYF | TRBV12-5 | 16 | TRBJ2-3 | - | -
TGTGCCAGCAGTGACCCGGACACCACCTACAATGAGCAGTACTTC | CASSDPDTTYNEQYF | TRBV6-6 | 15 | TRBJ2-4 | - | -
TGCAGTGCTAGAGAGACAGGGAGCTCCTATAATTCACCCCTCCACTTT | CSARETGSSYNSPLHF | TRBV20-1 | 16 | TRBJ1-6 | - | TRBD1
TGTGCCAGCAGCAAAGCGGGGGATGGCTACACCTTC | CASSKAGDGYTF | TRBV21-1 | 12 | TRBJ1-2 | - | -
TGTGCCAGCAGAGAGGGGACCGGGGAGCTGTTTTTT | CASREGTGELFF | TRBV12-3/TRBV12-4 | 12 | TRBJ2-2 | few | -
TGCGCCAGCAGCCCGGACTCAAGCGAAACCCTCCACTTT | CASSPDSSETLHF | TRBV5-1 | 13 | TRBJ1-6 | - | -
TGCAGTGCTAGCGTTATCGGGACAGATCTAGCGGGAGCTTCACATGAGCAGTTCTTC | CSASVIGTDLAGASHEQFF | TRBV20-1 | 19 | TRBJ2-1 | once | TRBD2
TGTGCCAGCAAAGAGCGGGAGTGGAGCAATGAGCAGTTCTTC | CASKEREWSNEQFF | TRBV14 | 14 | TRBJ2-1 | few | TRBD2
TGTGCCTGGGACCATGACAATGAGCAGTTCTTC | CAWDHDNEQFF | TRBV30 | 11 | TRBJ2-1 | few | -
TGTGCCACCAGTTGGACAGGGCGCTACGAGCAGTACTTC | CATSWTGRYEQYF | TRBV24-1 | 13 | TRBJ2-7 | - | TRBD1
TGTACCAGCAGCCAGGCTTTTCTAAAATATGGCTACACCTTC | CTSSQAFLKYGYTF | TRBV7-2 | 14 | TRBJ1-2 | - | -
TGCAGTGCTAGGGGTGTAGCGGGAGGCGCCAATGAGCAGTTCTTC | CSARGVAGGANEQFF | TRBV20-1 | 15 | TRBJ2-1 | - | TRBD2
TGTGCCAGCAGGCGGGGCGGGGTGACAGGGACATTCTACGAGCAGTACTTC | CASRRGGVTGTFYEQYF | TRBV5-6 | 17 | TRBJ2-7 | - | -
TGTGCCAGCAGCTTAGCCGGTAGCGGGAGCTCCTACGAGCAGTACTTC | CASSLAGSGSSYEQYF | TRBV11-2 | 16 | TRBJ2-7 | few | TRBD2
TGTGCCACCAAGGGGACAGCCAGCTCTGGGGCCAACGTCCTGACTTTC | CATKGTASSGANVLTF | TRBV10-3 | 16 | TRBJ2-6 | - | TRBD1
TGTGCCAGCTCCCCCGGGGGGCAGGGGGCTGAGCAGTTCTTC | CASSPGGQGAEQFF | TRBV27 | 14 | TRBJ2-1 | - | -